The present T cell receptor (beta chain) was sequenced within a study of human T cells and chemical hapten exposure. Study outcomes and limitations: Donors were affected by alopecia, so their immune reaction might vary from that of healthy individuals.

As for time point: patch test 1, 2 weeks after DPC sensitization. Documented treatment: therapeutic diphenylcyclopropenone sensitization with weekly scalp DPC. The table lists this clonotype with a few counts. Antigen unknown. Unique molecular identifiers were affixed to discrete cDNA molecules within the library. Original methodology: Approximately 100,000 TCRs per sample was the median, with a range of 23,224 to 690,600. Using its own MiXCR run on the RACE reads, TCRdb lists one record per CDR3 protein. None of the V and J calls come from the authors' own analysis; TCRdb made them. The table includes roughly 98,000 distinct CDR3 sequences, 9.5% to 15% detected once. The germline V gene encodes CDR1 SGHDN and CDR2 FVKESK. Trimming stripped 1 base from V and 10 bases from J, with 11 bases between. The CDR3 contains 12 residues.

The material was whole blood, obtained in connection with sensitization to the hapten diphenylcyclopropenone (DPC). The V and J genes are TRBV14 and TRBJ2-7; unclear D gene. The source of this sequence is a woman aged 40 to 50 with alopecia areata. Some clones in this sample may be carry-over from other donors' samples. CDR3 coding DNA: TGTGCCAGCAGCCAAGTGTCGACCTTACAGTACTTC. Encoded protein: CASSQVSTLQYF.